The 5 T cell receptor beta chains given below trace back to one sample, sequenced in a study of blood T cell repertoires in COVID-19. The data were produced by immunoSEQ multiplex PCR, yet TCRdb's version contains in-frame clones alone and is incomplete. The table records approximately 100,000 clones, 81% of them present only once. The sample consisted of peripheral blood. The origin of the receptors is a man between 60 and 70 years old with acute or convalescent COVID-19.

Of note for this clone: The junction departs from germline at one end; a sequencing error may be responsible. The rearrangement uses TRBV7-7 and TRBJ2-2, with 10 bases fitting TRBD1. CDR1 is SSHAT and CDR2 is FNYEAQ in the germline V gene (reference sequence). The CDR3 has 15 residues. The CDR3 loop is CASRGGTGATGELFF. CDR3 sequence (DNA): TGTGCTAGCAGAGGGGGGACAGGGGCTACCGGGGAGCTGTTTTTT.

As regards this clone: The sample carries other DNA sequences with the same CDR3. This sequence joins TRBV11-3 and TRBJ2-5, with 9 bases aligning to TRBD1. Germline V gives CDR1 SGHNT, CDR2 YENEEA. Losses at the gene ends were 5 bases for V and 1 base for J; bases not matched to a gene: 5. The CDR3 is 15 residues long. The CDR3 reads CASSLGQGLQETQYF. The CDR3, as DNA: TGTGCCAGCAGCCTGGGACAGGGACTCCAAGAGACCCAGTACTTC.

The rearrangement links TRBV5-6 to TRBJ2-3; 7 nucleotides agree with TRBD1. Looked up from germline, CDR1 is SGHDT and CDR2 is YYEEEE. There are 14 residues in the CDR3. Unmatched junction bases numbered 5, after V lost 4 bases and J lost 3 bases. Here the CDR3 DNA reads TGTGCCAGCAGCCCCGGACAGGTGACAGATACGCAGTATTTT. Its translation is CASSPGQVTDTQYF.

The chain combines TRBV1 with TRBJ1-2; the D call TRBD1 from the table was never checked on the DNA. TRBV1 has pseudogene status. The CDR3 sequence is 15 residues long. The DNA for the CDR3 is TGCACCAGCAGCCTTGAAAACAGGGACCACTATGGCTACACCTTC. Translation gives CTSSLENRDHYGYTF.

This chain uses TRBV19 with TRBJ1-4; possible D gene TRBD1, 6 bases. The CDR3 loop spans 14 amino acids. V dropped 1 base and J dropped 8 bases, with 11 bases sitting between them. Germline loops: CDR1 LNHDA, CDR2 SQIVND (reference sequence). The CDR3 bases are TGTGCCAGTAGTATAGTTGGACAGCGGGAAAAACTGTTTTTT. Translation: CASSIVGQREKLFF.